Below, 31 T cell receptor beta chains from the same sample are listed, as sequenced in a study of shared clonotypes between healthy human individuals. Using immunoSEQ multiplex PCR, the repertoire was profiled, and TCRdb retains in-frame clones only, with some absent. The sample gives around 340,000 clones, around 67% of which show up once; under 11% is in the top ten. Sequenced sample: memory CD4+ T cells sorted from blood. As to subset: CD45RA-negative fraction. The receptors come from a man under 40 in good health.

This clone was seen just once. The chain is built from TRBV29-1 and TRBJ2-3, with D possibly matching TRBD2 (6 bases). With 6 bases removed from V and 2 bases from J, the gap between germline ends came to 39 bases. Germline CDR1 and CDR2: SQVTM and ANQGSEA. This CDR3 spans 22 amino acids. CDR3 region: CSVVGLTISGETPQKDTDTQYF. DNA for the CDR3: TGCAGCGTCGTGGGACTGACAATATCTGGCGAAACACCCCAAAAAGACACAGATACGCAGTATTTT.

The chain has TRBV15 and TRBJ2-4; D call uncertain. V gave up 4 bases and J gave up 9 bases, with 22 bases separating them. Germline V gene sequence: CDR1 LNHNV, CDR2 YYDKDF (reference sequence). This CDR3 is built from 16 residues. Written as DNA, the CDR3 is TGTGCCACCAGCACCAGGACGGCCCGGTCGGTTAGCATTCAGTACTTC. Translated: CATSTRTARSVSIQYF.

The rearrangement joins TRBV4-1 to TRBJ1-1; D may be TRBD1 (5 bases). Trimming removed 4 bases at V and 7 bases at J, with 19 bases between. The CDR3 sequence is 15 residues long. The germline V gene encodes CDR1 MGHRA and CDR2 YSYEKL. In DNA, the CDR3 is TGCGCCAGCAGCCGAGATCGCCCCGGGGGTGATGAAGCTTTCTTT. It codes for CASSRDRPGGDEAFF.

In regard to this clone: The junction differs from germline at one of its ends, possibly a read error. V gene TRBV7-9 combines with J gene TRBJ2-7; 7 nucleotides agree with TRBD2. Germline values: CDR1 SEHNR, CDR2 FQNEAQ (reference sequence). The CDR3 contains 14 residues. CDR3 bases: TGTGCCAGCAGCTTTTCGGGGGGACGAGACAGCAACCATTTC. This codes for CASSFSGGRDSNHF.

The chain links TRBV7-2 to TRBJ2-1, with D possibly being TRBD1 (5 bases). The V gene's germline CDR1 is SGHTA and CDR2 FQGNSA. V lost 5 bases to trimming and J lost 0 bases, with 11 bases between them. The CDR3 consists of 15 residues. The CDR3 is CASSLQGSSYNEQFF. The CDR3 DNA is TGTGCCAGCAGCCTCCAGGGAAGCTCCTACAATGAGCAGTTCTTC. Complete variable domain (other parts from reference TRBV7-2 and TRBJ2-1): GAGVSQSPSNKVTEKGKDVELRCDPISGHTALYWYRQSLGQGLEFLIYFQGNSAPDKSGLPSDRFSAERTGGSVSTLTIQRTQQEDSAVYLCASSLQGSSYNEQFFGPGTRLTVL.

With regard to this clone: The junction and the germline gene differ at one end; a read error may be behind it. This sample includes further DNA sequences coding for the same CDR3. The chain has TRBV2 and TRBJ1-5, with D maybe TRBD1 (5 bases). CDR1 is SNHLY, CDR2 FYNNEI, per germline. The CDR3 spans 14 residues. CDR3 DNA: TGTGCCAGCAGTGAACCAAGGGACGATCAGCCCCAACATTTT. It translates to CASSEPRDDQPQHF. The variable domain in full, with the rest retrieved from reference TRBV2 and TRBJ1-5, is EPEVTQTPSHQVTQMGQEVILRCVPISNHLYFYWYRQILGQKVEFLVSFYNNEISEKSEIFDDQFSVERPDGSNFTLKIRSTKLEDSAMYFCASSEPRDDQPQHFGDGTRLSIL.

The DNA for the CDR3 is TGTGCCAGCAGCTTTGCTATTTTGGGGACAGGGGGTTCCGGGGAGCTGTTTTTT. Its translation is CASSFAILGTGGSGELFF. The chain couples TRBV11-2 to TRBJ2-2, with 11 bases identical to TRBD1. This CDR3 contains 18 residues. The trim removed 3 bases at V and 6 bases at J, leaving 12 bases unmatched. In germline, CDR1 is SGHAT, CDR2 FQNNGV.

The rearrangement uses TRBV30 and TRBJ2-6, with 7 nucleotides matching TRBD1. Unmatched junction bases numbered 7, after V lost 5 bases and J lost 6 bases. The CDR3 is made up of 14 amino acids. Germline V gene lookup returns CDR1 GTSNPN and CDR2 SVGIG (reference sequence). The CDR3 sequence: CAWERGGEANVLTF. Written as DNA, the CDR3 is TGTGCCTGGGAAAGAGGGGGCGAGGCCAACGTCCTGACTTTC.

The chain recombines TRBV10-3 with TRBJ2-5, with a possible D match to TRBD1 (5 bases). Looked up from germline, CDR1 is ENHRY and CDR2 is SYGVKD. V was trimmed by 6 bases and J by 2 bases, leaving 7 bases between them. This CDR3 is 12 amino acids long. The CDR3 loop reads CAISDRQETQYF. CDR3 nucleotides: TGTGCCATCAGCGACAGACAAGAGACCCAGTACTTC.

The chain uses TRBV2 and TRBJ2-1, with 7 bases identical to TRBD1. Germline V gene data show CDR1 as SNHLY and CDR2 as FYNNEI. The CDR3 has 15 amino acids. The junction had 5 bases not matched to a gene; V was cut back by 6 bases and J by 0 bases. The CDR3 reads CASRGAGGSYNEQFF. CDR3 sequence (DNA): TGTGCCAGCAGAGGAGCAGGGGGCTCCTACAATGAGCAGTTCTTC.

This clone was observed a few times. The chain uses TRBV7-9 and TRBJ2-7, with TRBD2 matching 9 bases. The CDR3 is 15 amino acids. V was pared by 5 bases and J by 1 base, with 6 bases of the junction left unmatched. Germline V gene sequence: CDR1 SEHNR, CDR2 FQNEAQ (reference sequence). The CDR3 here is CASSPLAGISYEQYF. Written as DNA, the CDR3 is TGTGCCAGCAGCCCGCTAGCGGGAATATCCTACGAGCAGTACTTC.

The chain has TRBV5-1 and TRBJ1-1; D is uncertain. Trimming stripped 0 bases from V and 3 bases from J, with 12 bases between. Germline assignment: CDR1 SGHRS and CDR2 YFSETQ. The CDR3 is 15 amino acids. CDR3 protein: CASSLDATPYTEAFF. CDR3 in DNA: TGCGCCAGCAGCTTGGACGCAACGCCCTACACTGAAGCTTTCTTT.

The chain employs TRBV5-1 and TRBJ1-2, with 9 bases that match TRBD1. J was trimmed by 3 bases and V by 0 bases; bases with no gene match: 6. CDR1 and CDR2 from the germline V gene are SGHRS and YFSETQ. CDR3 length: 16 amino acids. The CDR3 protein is CASSLATGGLDYGYTF. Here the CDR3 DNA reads TGCGCCAGCAGCTTGGCTACAGGGGGCTTGGACTATGGCTACACCTTC.

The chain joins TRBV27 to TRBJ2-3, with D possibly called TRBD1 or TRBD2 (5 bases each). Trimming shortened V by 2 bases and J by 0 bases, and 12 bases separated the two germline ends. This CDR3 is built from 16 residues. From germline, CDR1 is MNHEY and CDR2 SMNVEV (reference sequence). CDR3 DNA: TGTGCCAGCAGTTTAACCGGGACGGCTAGCACAGATACGCAGTATTTT. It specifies CASSLTGTASTDTQYF.

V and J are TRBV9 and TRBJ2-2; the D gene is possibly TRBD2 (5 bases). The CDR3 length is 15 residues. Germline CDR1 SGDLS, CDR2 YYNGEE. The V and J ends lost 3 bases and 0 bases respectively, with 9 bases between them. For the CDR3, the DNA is TGTGCCAGCAGCGGGCGAGGGACGAACACCGGGGAGCTGTTTTTT. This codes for CASSGRGTNTGELFF.

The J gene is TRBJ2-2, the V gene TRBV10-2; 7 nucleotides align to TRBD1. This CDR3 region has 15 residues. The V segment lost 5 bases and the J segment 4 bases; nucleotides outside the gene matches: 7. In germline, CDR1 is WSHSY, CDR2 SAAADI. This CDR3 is CASSPGQPGTGELFF. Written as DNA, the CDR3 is TGCGCCAGCAGTCCGGGACAGCCTGGCACCGGGGAGCTGTTTTTT.

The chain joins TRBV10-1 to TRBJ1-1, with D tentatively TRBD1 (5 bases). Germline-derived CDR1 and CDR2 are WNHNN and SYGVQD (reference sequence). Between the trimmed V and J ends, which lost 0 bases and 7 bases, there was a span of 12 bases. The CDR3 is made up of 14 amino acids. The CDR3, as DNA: TGCGCCAGCAGTGAGTCACCATGGGGGAGTGAAGCTTTCTTT. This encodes CASSESPWGSEAFF.

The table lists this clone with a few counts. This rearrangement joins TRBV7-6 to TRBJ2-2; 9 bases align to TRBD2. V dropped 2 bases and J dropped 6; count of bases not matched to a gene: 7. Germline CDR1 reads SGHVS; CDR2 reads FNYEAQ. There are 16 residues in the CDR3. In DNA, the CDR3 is TGTGCCAGCAGCTTAAGTAGCGGGAGAGGGGCCGGGGAGCTGTTTTTT. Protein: CASSLSSGRGAGELFF.

CDR3 sequence reads: CASSGLAGVSYEQYF. The CDR3 nucleotides read TGTGCCAGCAGCGGGCTAGCGGGAGTCTCCTACGAGCAGTACTTC. The J gene is TRBJ2-7, the V gene TRBV11-2, with 10 bases fitting TRBD2. J was trimmed by 0 bases and V by 5 bases; bases with no gene match: 4. The V gene's germline CDR1 is SGHAT and CDR2 FQNNGV. The CDR3 is 15 residues long.

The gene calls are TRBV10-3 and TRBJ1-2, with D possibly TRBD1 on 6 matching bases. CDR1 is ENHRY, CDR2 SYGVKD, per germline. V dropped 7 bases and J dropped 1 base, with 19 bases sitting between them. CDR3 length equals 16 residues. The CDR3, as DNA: TGTGCCATCACCCCTTTAGGGGGGCAGTTTAACTATGGCTACACCTTC. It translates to CAITPLGGQFNYGYTF.

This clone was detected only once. The CDR3 DNA follows: TGTGCCAGCAGCGCACCGGGACGGTACAATGAGCAGTTCTTC. As protein: CASSAPGRYNEQFF. The V and J genes are TRBV7-8 and TRBJ2-1; tentatively, D is TRBD1 or TRBD2 (5 bases each). The CDR3 spans 14 residues. The germline gives CDR1 SGHVS, CDR2 FQNEAQ. The V end lost 5 bases, the J end lost 4 bases, and 12 bases lay between the germline ends. Full variable domain (remainder filled in from reference TRBV7-8 and TRBJ2-1): GAGVSQSPRYKVAKRGQDVALRCDPISGHVSLFWYQQALGQGPEFLTYFQNEAQLDKSGLPSDRFFAERPEGSVSTLKIQRTQQEDSAVYLCASSAPGRYNEQFFGPGTRLTVL.

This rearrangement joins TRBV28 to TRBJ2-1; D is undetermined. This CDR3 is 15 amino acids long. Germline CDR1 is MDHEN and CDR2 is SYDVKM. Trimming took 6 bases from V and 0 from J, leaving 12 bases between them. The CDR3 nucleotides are TGTGCCAGCAGCCAATGGGGTAGCTCCTACAATGAGCAGTTCTTC. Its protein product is CASSQWGSSYNEQFF.

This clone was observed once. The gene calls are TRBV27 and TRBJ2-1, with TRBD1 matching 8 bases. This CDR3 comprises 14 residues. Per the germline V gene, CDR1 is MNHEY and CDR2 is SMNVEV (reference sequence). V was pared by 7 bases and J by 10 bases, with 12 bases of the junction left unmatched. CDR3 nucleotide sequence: TGTGCCAGCACTAGGTGGGACAGGTACCGGGAGCAGTTCTTC. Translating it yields CASTRWDRYREQFF.

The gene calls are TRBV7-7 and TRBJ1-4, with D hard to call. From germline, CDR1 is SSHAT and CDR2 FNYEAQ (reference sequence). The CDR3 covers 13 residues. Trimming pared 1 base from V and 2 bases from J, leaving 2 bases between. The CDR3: CASSLVTNEKLFF. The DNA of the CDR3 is TGTGCCAGCAGCTTAGTGACTAATGAAAAACTGTTTTTT.

DNA for the CDR3: TGTGCCAGCAGTTTCTCCCTCATGTTTGCTTCACCCCTCCACTTT. Encoded protein: CASSFSLMFASPLHF. This rearrangement joins TRBV6-5 to TRBJ1-6; D gene ambiguous. Per germline, CDR1 MNHEY and CDR2 SVGAGI. Trimming left V 4 bases short and J 9 bases short, with 16 bases between. The CDR3 is 15 amino acids.

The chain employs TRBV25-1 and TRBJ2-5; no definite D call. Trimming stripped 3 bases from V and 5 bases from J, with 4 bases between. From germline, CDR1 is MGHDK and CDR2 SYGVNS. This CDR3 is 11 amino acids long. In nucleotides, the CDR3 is TGTGCCAGCAGTGAGTCCGAGACCCAGTACTTC. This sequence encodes CASSESETQYF.

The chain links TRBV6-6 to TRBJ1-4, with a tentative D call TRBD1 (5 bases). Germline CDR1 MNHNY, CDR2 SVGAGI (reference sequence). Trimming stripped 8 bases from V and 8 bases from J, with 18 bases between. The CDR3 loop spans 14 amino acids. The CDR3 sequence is CASDPRGWGEKLFF. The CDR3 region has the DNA TGTGCCAGCGACCCTCGGGGATGGGGGGAAAAACTGTTTTTT.

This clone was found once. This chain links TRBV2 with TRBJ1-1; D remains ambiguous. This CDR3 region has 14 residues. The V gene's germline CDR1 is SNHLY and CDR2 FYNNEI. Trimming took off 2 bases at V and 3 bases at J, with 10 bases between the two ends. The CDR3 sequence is CASSESEGYTEAFF. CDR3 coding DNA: TGTGCCAGCAGTGAAAGCGAGGGTTACACTGAAGCTTTCTTT. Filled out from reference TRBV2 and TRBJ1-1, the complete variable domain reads EPEVTQTPSHQVTQMGQEVILRCVPISNHLYFYWYRQILGQKVEFLVSFYNNEISEKSEIFDDQFSVERPDGSNFTLKIRSTKLEDSAMYFCASSESEGYTEAFFGQGTRLTVV.

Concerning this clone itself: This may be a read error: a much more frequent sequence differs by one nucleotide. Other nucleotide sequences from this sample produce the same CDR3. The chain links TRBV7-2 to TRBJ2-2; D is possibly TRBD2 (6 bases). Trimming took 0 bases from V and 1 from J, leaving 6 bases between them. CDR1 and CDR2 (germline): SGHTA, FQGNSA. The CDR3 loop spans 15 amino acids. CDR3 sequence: CASSLAGGNTGELFF. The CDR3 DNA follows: TGTGCCAGCAGCTTAGCGGGGGGGAACACCGGGGAGCTGTTTTTT.

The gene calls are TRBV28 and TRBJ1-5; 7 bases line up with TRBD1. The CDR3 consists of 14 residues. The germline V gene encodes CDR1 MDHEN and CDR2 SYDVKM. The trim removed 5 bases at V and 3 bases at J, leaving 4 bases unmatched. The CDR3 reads CASSQTGPNQPQHF. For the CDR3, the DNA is TGTGCCAGCAGTCAGACAGGGCCCAATCAGCCCCAGCATTTT.

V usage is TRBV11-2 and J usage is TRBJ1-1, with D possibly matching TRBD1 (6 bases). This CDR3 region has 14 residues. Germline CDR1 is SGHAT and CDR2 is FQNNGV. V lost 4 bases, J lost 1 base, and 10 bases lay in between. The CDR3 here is CASSSRGANTEAFF. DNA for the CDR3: TGTGCCAGCAGCTCCCGGGGGGCGAACACTGAAGCTTTCTTT. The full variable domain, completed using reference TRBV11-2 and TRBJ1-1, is EAGVAQSPRYKIIEKRQSVAFWCNPISGHATLYWYQQILGQGPKLLIQFQNNGVVDDSQLPKDRFSAERLKGVDSTLKIQPAKLEDSAVYLCASSSRGANTEAFFGQGTRLTVV.